This is a list of T cell receptor beta chains from one sample in a study of shared clonotypes between healthy human individuals. Only in-frame clones appear in the TCRdb table, and some are missing; sequencing was by immunoSEQ multiplex PCR. The sample holds about 2.3 million clones, 90% to 95% seen once. Sequenced input: naive CD4+ T cells from PBMCs. The source is a young man in good health. Some clones in this sample may be carry-over from other donors' samples. Both conserved end residues are part of each CDR3. The D gene is left open where the match is weak. Size is stated for part of the rows, as once, few or many counts, or as a class when the clone is expanded.

j_call	d_call	clone_size	v_call	cdr3_nt	cdr3_aa
TRBJ1-5	NA	NA	TRBV28	TGTGCCAGCACCACGCCGAGACAGGCAAATCAGCCCCAGCATTTT	CASTTPRQANQPQHF
TRBJ2-3	TRBD1	once	TRBV6-1	TGTGCCAGCAGAGGACGGACAGGGGGCACAGATACGCAGTATTTT	CASRGRTGGTDTQYF
TRBJ1-5	NA	NA	TRBV18	TGTGCCAGCTCACTCGCATATAGCAATCAGCCCCAGCATTTT	CASSLAYSNQPQHF
TRBJ1-1	TRBD1	NA	TRBV25-1	TGTGCCAGCAGTGGAGCGGGACAGAAAAACACTGAAGCTTTCTTT	CASSGAGQKNTEAFF
TRBJ2-7	NA	NA	TRBV11-3	TGTGCCAGCAGCTTAAGTGCGTCCTACGAGCAGTACTTC	CASSLSASYEQYF
TRBJ2-3	TRBD2	NA	TRBV6-6	TGTGCCAGCAGTGGCGGGAGGGCGACAGATACGCAGTATTTT	CASSGGRATDTQYF
TRBJ1-5	TRBD1	NA	TRBV7-2	TGTGCCAGCAGCTCGATGACAGGGAGAAATCAGCCCCAGCATTTT	CASSSMTGRNQPQHF
TRBJ1-2	TRBD1	NA	TRBV30	TGTGCCTGGAGTGAGACAGGGTTGAACTATGGCTACACCTTC	CAWSETGLNYGYTF
TRBJ1-3	NA	NA	TRBV18	TGTGCCAGCTCACCGGCGGGGTCCCTGGGCTCTGGAAACACCATATATTTT	CASSPAGSLGSGNTIYF
TRBJ2-1	NA	NA	TRBV9	TGTGCCAGCAGCGTAGCGGGCCGGGGTTCCTACAATGAGCAGTTCTTC	CASSVAGRGSYNEQFF
TRBJ2-5	NA	NA	TRBV11-3	TGTGCCAGCAGCCCCCCCGGACAAGAGACCCAGTACTTC	CASSPPGQETQYF
TRBJ1-4	NA	NA	TRBV11-2	TGTGCCAGCAGCTTTCTCCGTTCGCAGGGTTCTCCTGAAAAACTGTTTTTT	CASSFLRSQGSPEKLFF
TRBJ2-7	NA	NA	TRBV7-9	TGTGCCAGCAGACTGGGACTTGGCGAGCAGTACTTC	CASRLGLGEQYF
TRBJ1-3	NA	NA	TRBV11-2	TGTGCCAGCAGCTTTTCGTTGGCTGCGTCCTCTGGAAACACCATATATTTT	CASSFSLAASSGNTIYF
TRBJ2-3	TRBD2	NA	TRBV27	TGTGCCAGCAGTTCCTCTTGGGGGGGAACAGATACGCAGTATTTT	CASSSSWGGTDTQYF
TRBJ2-2	TRBD2	NA	TRBV27	TGTGCCAGCAGTTTTTTGCGGGGGACGAACACCGGGGAGCTGTTTTTT	CASSFLRGTNTGELFF
TRBJ2-2	TRBD2	once	TRBV6-5	TGTGCCAGCAGTTACGGACTAGTGAACACCGGGGAGCTGTTTTTT	CASSYGLVNTGELFF
TRBJ2-3	NA	NA	TRBV19	TGTGCCAGTAAACGCCACTCAGGGGGGGCGCGTGTTTCGAGCACAGATACGCAGTATTTT	CASKRHSGGARVSSTDTQYF
TRBJ2-5	NA	NA	TRBV5-1	TGCGCCAGCAGCGACCAGCTTCAAGAGACCCAGTACTTC	CASSDQLQETQYF
TRBJ2-2	NA	NA	TRBV28	TGTGCCAGCAGTTCTCGTTTTATGGCCGGGGAGCTGTTTTTT	CASSSRFMAGELFF
TRBJ1-1	NA	NA	TRBV18	TGTGCCAGCTCACCTATGGGGGGGAACACTGAAGCTTTCTTT	CASSPMGGNTEAFF
TRBJ1-1	NA	NA	TRBV30	TGTGCCTGGATCCGCACTGAAGCTTTCTTT	CAWIRTEAFF
TRBJ1-4	NA	NA	TRBV5-4	TGTGCCAGCAGCTTACAGGGAACTCCGGCTAATGAAAAACTGTTTTTT	CASSLQGTPANEKLFF
TRBJ2-6	NA	once	TRBV18	TGTGCCAGCTCACCCCTACCTGACGGCTCTGGGGCCAACGTCCTGACTTTC	CASSPLPDGSGANVLTF
TRBJ1-4	NA	once	TRBV6-4	TGTGCCAGCAGTGACTCCCGGCTGGTGGCTGAAAAACTGTTTTTT	CASSDSRLVAEKLFF
TRBJ1-5	NA	NA	TRBV28	TGTGCCAGCAGTCCCAGGTCGAGTAGCAATCAGCCCCAGCATTTT	CASSPRSSSNQPQHF
TRBJ1-1	NA	NA	TRBV7-2	TGTGCCAGCAGCTTAGGGTATATTTTGAGGGCCACTGAAGCTTTCTTT	CASSLGYILRATEAFF
TRBJ2-7	TRBD2	once	TRBV4-1	TGCGCCAGCAGCCGGCCAACAGCTAGCGGGACCTACGAGCAGTACTTC	CASSRPTASGTYEQYF
TRBJ2-1	NA	once	TRBV7-3	TGTGCCAGCAGCTTACTTCGGGGAGCCTACAATGAGCAGTTCTTC	CASSLLRGAYNEQFF
TRBJ2-7	NA	NA	TRBV28	TGTGCCAGCAGTTCCGCCGGGACCGGGAGCGGGGAGCAGTACTTC	CASSSAGTGSGEQYF
TRBJ1-1	NA	NA	TRBV11-2	TGTGCCAGCAGCAAAGACGGGATATACGGTGAAGCTTTCTTT	CASSKDGIYGEAFF
TRBJ2-7	NA	NA	TRBV30	TGTGCCTGGGGGGGACATATGAGCCTGTACGAGCAGTACTTC	CAWGGHMSLYEQYF
TRBJ1-4	TRBD1	NA	TRBV19	TGTGCCAGTAGGCAGACAGGGGGAGTTGAAAAACTGTTTTTT	CASRQTGGVEKLFF
TRBJ2-3	NA	NA	TRBV5-1	TGCGCCAGCAGGGGACCCGGGGTAGCGGGCACAGATACGCAGTATTTT	CASRGPGVAGTDTQYF
TRBJ2-1	NA	NA	TRBV6-6	TGTGCCAGCAGATGGACTACCGGTAAGCAGTTCTTC	CASRWTTGKQFF
TRBJ1-5	NA	NA	TRBV5-6	TGTGCCAGCAGCTTGCTTGCAGGTTCACAGCATTTT	CASSLLAGSQHF
TRBJ1-2	NA	NA	TRBV11-2	TGTGCCAGCAGCCTGAAGGGCAGAACACCCTATGGCTACACCTTC	CASSLKGRTPYGYTF
TRBJ2-3	NA	once	TRBV5-1	TGCGCCAGCAGCTTGGGTGTATCGGGGAGCGGCGCAGATACGCAGTATTTT	CASSLGVSGSGADTQYF
TRBJ1-4	NA	few	TRBV30	TGTGCCTGGGCCCCGGGGGGTGAAAAACTGTTTTTT	CAWAPGGEKLFF
TRBJ2-7	NA	once	TRBV28	TGTGCCAGCAGTTCTATGGAGCAGTACTTC	CASSSMEQYF
TRBJ2-5	TRBD2	NA	TRBV7-2	TGTGCCAGCAGCTTCCTAGCGGGAGTGGAGACCCAGTACTTC	CASSFLAGVETQYF
TRBJ1-1	TRBD1	NA	TRBV10-2	TGCGCCAGCAAGGACAGGGACAAGGGGACGAACACTGAAGCTTTCTTT	CASKDRDKGTNTEAFF
TRBJ1-4	TRBD1	NA	TRBV28	TGTGCCAGCCGGGAACAGGGGGAGGCTGAAAAACTGTTTTTT	CASREQGEAEKLFF
TRBJ2-5	NA	NA	TRBV5-1	TGCGCCAGCAGCTTGCCCCAGGGCCGGGTCCAAGAGACCCAGTACTTC	CASSLPQGRVQETQYF
TRBJ2-2	TRBD2	NA	TRBV28	TGTGCCAGCAGGACAACTAGCGGGGCGAACACCGGGGAGCTGTTTTTT	CASRTTSGANTGELFF
TRBJ1-4	NA	NA	TRBV9	TGTGCCAGCAGCGTCTCCCTAGGGGGTGCGGAAGAAAAACTGTTTTTT	CASSVSLGGAEEKLFF
TRBJ1-5	NA	NA	TRBV6-1	TGTGCCAGCAAAAGGGATACAATCAATCAGCCCCAGCATTTT	CASKRDTINQPQHF
TRBJ2-1	NA	NA	TRBV4-3	TGCGCCAGCAGCCAAGATCCCCTCAGCTCCTACAATGAGCAGTTCTTC	CASSQDPLSSYNEQFF
TRBJ2-5	NA	NA	TRBV7-2	TGTGCCAGCAGCTTAACTCGACAGAGATATCAAGAGACCCAGTACTTC	CASSLTRQRYQETQYF
TRBJ2-7	NA	NA	TRBV27	TGTGCCAGCAGTGTCTCCCTGGGGGCGGGAATGAGCGAGCAGTACTTC	CASSVSLGAGMSEQYF
TRBJ2-7	TRBD2	NA	TRBV9	TGTGCCAGCAGCGTAGGGCTAGCGGGAGGGGGCTTTACCTACGAGCAGTACTTC	CASSVGLAGGGFTYEQYF
TRBJ1-2	NA	NA	TRBV5-4	TGTGCCAGCAGCACAAGGACAGCAAGCCCCTATGGCTACACCTTC	CASSTRTASPYGYTF
TRBJ2-5	NA	NA	TRBV20-1	TGCAGTGTTTCGCCGAAAGAGACCCAGTACTTC	CSVSPKETQYF
TRBJ1-5	NA	NA	TRBV4-2	TGTGCCAGCAGCCAAGATCACGCGGGGGGCAATCAGCCCCAGCATTTT	CASSQDHAGGNQPQHF
TRBJ2-7	NA	NA	TRBV11-2	TGTGCCAGCAGCCGACGGGGGAGCTACGAGCAGTACTTC	CASSRRGSYEQYF